The 6 T cell receptor beta chains below were found in one sample sequenced in a study of T cells in localized non-small cell lung cancer. Sequencing used immunoSEQ multiplex PCR; TCRdb keeps in-frame clones, though not all of them. This sample has 45,000 to 55,000 clones; just over 85% occur once, and the top ten carry 15% to 20%. The specimen comprised peripheral blood, sampled before any cancer treatment. Source of these receptors: a male donor aged 60 or over with stage III squamous cell lung carcinoma.

This rearrangement joins TRBV6-5 to TRBJ2-1; TRBD2 is a possible D gene (5 bases). Trimming left V 5 bases short and J 3 bases short, with 8 bases between. From germline, CDR1 is MNHEY and CDR2 SVGAGI. The CDR3 is made up of 13 amino acids. The CDR3, as DNA: TGTGCCAGCAGTCCCCGGGGCTACAATGAGCAGTTCTTC. Translating gives CASSPRGYNEQFF.

The chain links TRBV27 to TRBJ1-1, with TRBD1 identical over 10 bases. This CDR3 is 17 amino acids long. The J segment lost 4 bases and the V segment lost 7 bases, leaving 15 bases of the junction unmatched. Germline assignment: CDR1 MNHEY and CDR2 SMNVEV (reference sequence). The CDR3 here is CASIPLTRQGASTEAFF. The CDR3 DNA reads as TGTGCCAGCATTCCCTTAACCCGACAGGGGGCGAGCACTGAAGCTTTCTTT.

This chain uses TRBV7-2 with TRBJ2-3, with 9 nucleotides matching TRBD2. The CDR3 spans 16 residues. V lost 1 base to trimming and J lost 4 bases; unmatched junction nucleotides: 6. Germline CDR1 SGHTA, CDR2 FQGNSA. The CDR3 DNA follows: TGTGCCAGCAGCTTAGTTAGCGGGAGAGGTGCAGATACGCAGTATTTT. Translated, it gives CASSLVSGRGADTQYF. The whole variable domain, remainder taken from reference TRBV7-2 and TRBJ2-3, is GAGVSQSPSNKVTEKGKDVELRCDPISGHTALYWYRQSLGQGLEFLIYFQGNSAPDKSGLPSDRFSAERTGGSVSTLTIQRTQQEDSAVYLCASSLVSGRGADTQYFGPGTRLTVL.

The chain has TRBV30 and TRBJ2-3, with D unclear. CDR1 and CDR2 (germline): GTSNPN, SVGIG (reference sequence). This CDR3 region has 13 residues. V was shortened by 2 bases and J by 0 bases, with 6 bases between the two germline ends. In DNA form, the CDR3 reads TGTGCCTGGAGTCCAAAGAGCACAGATACGCAGTATTTT. Protein sequence: CAWSPKSTDTQYF.

The V and J genes are TRBV2 and TRBJ2-2; D is unresolved. Germline CDR1 SNHLY, CDR2 FYNNEI. V was trimmed by 4 bases and J by 4 bases, leaving 7 bases between them. This CDR3 region has 13 residues. CDR3 sequence (DNA): TGTGCCAGCAGTGTTACCTTCACCGGGGAGCTGTTTTTT. This sequence encodes CASSVTFTGELFF.

The chain combines TRBV7-9 with TRBJ2-1; 11 bases line up with TRBD2. V lost 6 bases, J lost 6 bases, and 10 bases stayed unmatched. The CDR3 totals 16 residues. Germline CDR1 and CDR2: SEHNR and FQNEAQ (reference sequence). DNA for the CDR3: TGTGCCAGCAGTTATATAGCGGGAGGGCCTAGCAATGAGCAGTTCTTC. Amino acids: CASSYIAGGPSNEQFF.